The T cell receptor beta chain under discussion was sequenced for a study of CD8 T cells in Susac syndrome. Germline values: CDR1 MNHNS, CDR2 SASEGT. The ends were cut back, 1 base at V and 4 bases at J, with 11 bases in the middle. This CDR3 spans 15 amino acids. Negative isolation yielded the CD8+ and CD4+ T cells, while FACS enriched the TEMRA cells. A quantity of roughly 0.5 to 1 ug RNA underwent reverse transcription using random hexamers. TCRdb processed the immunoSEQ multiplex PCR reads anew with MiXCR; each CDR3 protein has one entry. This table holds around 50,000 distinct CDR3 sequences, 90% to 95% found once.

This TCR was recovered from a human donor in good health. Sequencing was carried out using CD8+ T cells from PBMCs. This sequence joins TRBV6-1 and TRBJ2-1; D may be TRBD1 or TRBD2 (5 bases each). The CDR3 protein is CASSEDGARYNEQFF. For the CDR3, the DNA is TGTGCCAGCAGTGAAGACGGGGCGCGGTACAATGAGCAGTTCTTC.